This T cell receptor beta chain was sequenced in a study of T cells expressing NK-cell markers. The CDR3 is made up of 12 amino acids. In germline, CDR1 is SEHNR, CDR2 FQNEAQ (reference sequence). From the 5' RACE reads, TCRdb lists one entry per CDR3 protein and no DNA. This listing includes a few hundred thousand distinct CDR3 sequences. V is TRBV7-9 and J is TRBJ2-3; TCRdb indicates TRBD1, and absent DNA this call remains unverified. The origin of this receptor is a man aged 18-75 years in good health. Sequencing was done on a sample of blood T cells: a sorted CD56 or NKG2C T cell subset, CD4+ or CD8+ T cells, or bulk PBMC T cells (not recorded which). CDR3 amino acids: CASSATGDTQYF.